Listed here are 13 T cell receptor beta chains from one sample, sequenced in a study of blood T cell repertoires in COVID-19. Produced via immunoSEQ multiplex PCR; TCRdb's table is partial and in-frame only. The sample shows about 350,000 clones, approximately 88% of them seen only once. Sequences were obtained from peripheral blood. The receptor set was obtained from a man aged 30 to 45 with COVID-19, enrolled during active disease.

This chain joins TRBV11-2 and TRBJ2-5; 10 bases are a match to TRBD1. V gave up 1 base and J gave up 3 bases; unmatched junction bases: 8. Germline values: CDR1 SGHAT, CDR2 FQNNGV. The CDR3 totals 17 residues. CDR3 amino acids: CASSLGDRGPLKETQYF. CDR3 sequence (DNA): TGTGCCAGCAGCTTAGGAGACAGGGGGCCTTTGAAAGAGACCCAGTACTTC.

The chain has TRBV28 and TRBJ2-1, with 11 positions matching TRBD1. This CDR3 region has 18 residues. With 3 bases clipped from V and 5 bases from J, the junction kept 12 bases outside the gene matches. Germline CDR1 is MDHEN and CDR2 is SYDVKM. In DNA, the CDR3 is TGTGCCAGCAGTTTTTCTTTTAGTCCGGGACAGGGGGACAATGAGCAGTTCTTC. It codes for CASSFSFSPGQGDNEQFF. The variable domain in full, with the rest retrieved from reference TRBV28 and TRBJ2-1, is DVKVTQSSRYLVKRTGEKVFLECVQDMDHENMFWYRQDPGLGLRLIYFSYDVKMKEKGDIPEGYSVSREKKERFSLILESASTNQTSMYLCASSFSFSPGQGDNEQFFGPGTRLTVL.

The chain employs TRBV7-9 and TRBJ2-3, with TRBD2 identical over 9 bases. V shed 1 base and J 5 bases; nucleotides not matched to a gene: 4. There are 15 residues in the CDR3. The germline CDR1 and CDR2 sequences are SEHNR and FQNEAQ (reference sequence). CDR3 amino acids: CASSLGGRAVDTQYF. CDR3 in DNA: TGTGCCAGCAGCTTAGGCGGGAGGGCTGTAGATACGCAGTATTTT.

V and J are TRBV5-5 and TRBJ2-1; D is uncertain. The germline V and J ends were trimmed by 1 base and 4 bases, with 9 bases remaining between them. Germline CDR1 reads SGHKS; CDR2 reads YYEKEE (reference sequence). The CDR3 loop spans 14 amino acids. The CDR3 protein is CASSLFSPYNEQFF. The CDR3 DNA reads as TGTGCCAGCAGCTTGTTCAGTCCGTACAATGAGCAGTTCTTC.

This rearrangement joins TRBV19 to TRBJ2-5, with TRBD1 identical over 8 bases. Germline V gene sequence: CDR1 LNHDA, CDR2 SQIVND (reference sequence). The V gene end was trimmed by 9 bases and the J gene end by 0 bases; junction bases not matched to a gene: 9. The CDR3 totals 15 residues. CDR3 in DNA: TGTGCCAGCGGGACAGGCCTGGGTAACCAAGAGACCCAGTACTTC. Translating it yields CASGTGLGNQETQYF.

This chain joins TRBV18 and TRBJ1-5; perhaps TRBD1 as D (5 bases). The ends were cut back, 2 bases at V and 5 bases at J, with 13 bases in the middle. The CDR3 spans 15 residues. Germline values: CDR1 KGHSH, CDR2 LQKENI. The CDR3 sequence is CASSPSSGSDQPQHF. Here the CDR3 DNA reads TGTGCCAGCTCACCATCATCAGGGTCGGATCAGCCCCAGCATTTT.

A single count supports this clone. V usage is TRBV3-1 (or the pseudogene TRBV3-2) and J usage is TRBJ2-2, with 9 bases that match TRBD1. The germline V gene encodes CDR1 LGHDT and CDR2 YNNKEL (reference sequence). The length of the CDR3 is 16 residues. Trimming at V came to 4 bases and at J to 2 bases, leaving 5 bases not matched to a gene. CDR3 sequence reads: CASSPPGQGNTGELFF. The CDR3, as DNA: TGTGCCAGCAGCCCCCCGGGACAGGGAAACACCGGGGAGCTGTTTTTT.

The chain couples TRBV19 to TRBJ1-6; no clear D. This CDR3 is 14 amino acids long. The germline V gene has CDR1 LNHDA and CDR2 SQIVND (reference sequence). V lost 6 bases and J 2 bases, leaving 8 bases between the germline ends. The CDR3 here is CASSPTTYNSPLHF. CDR3 sequence (DNA): TGTGCCAGTAGCCCGACAACCTATAATTCACCCCTCCACTTT.

This chain uses TRBV20-1 with TRBJ1-5, with D uncertain. This CDR3 contains 15 residues. Germline V gene lookup returns CDR1 DFQATT and CDR2 SNEGSKA (reference sequence). Trimming removed 3 bases from V and 5 bases from J, with 17 bases in between. The CDR3 is CSASELGSRDQPQHF. CDR3 nucleotides: TGCAGTGCTAGTGAACTCGGGTCGCGGGATCAGCCCCAGCATTTT.

This clone was detected ten times or more. The V and J genes are TRBV6-2 or TRBV6-3 and TRBJ2-5, with D possibly being TRBD2 (5 bases). Germline V gives CDR1 MNHEY, CDR2 SVGEGT. V was shortened by 4 bases and J by 5 bases, with 17 bases between the two germline ends. The CDR3 is made up of 15 amino acids. In DNA form, the CDR3 reads TGTGCCAGCAGTTCAGACTACCCGGGTAGGGAGACCCAGTACTTC. Amino acids: CASSSDYPGRETQYF.

V and J are TRBV18 and TRBJ1-1; 7 bases fit TRBD1. V was pared by 5 bases and J by 3 bases, with 3 bases of the junction left unmatched. This CDR3 is built from 13 residues. CDR1 is KGHSH, CDR2 LQKENI, per germline. DNA of the CDR3: TGTGCCAGCTCAATCAGGGGGGACACTGAAGCTTTCTTT. Protein product: CASSIRGDTEAFF.

This chain links TRBV28 with TRBJ2-1; D is possibly TRBD2 (6 bases). The CDR3 consists of 17 residues. Between the trimmed V and J ends, which lost 3 bases and 1 base, there was a span of 16 bases. Germline lookup yields CDR1 MDHEN and CDR2 SYDVKM. CDR3 sequence: CASSFPREQESYNEQFF. Here the CDR3 DNA reads TGTGCCAGCAGTTTCCCCCGGGAGCAGGAATCCTACAATGAGCAGTTCTTC.

J is TRBJ2-1 and V is TRBV19; the D gene is possibly TRBD2 (5 bases). CDR3 size: 14 residues. CDR1 and CDR2 from the germline V gene are LNHDA and SQIVND (reference sequence). Trimming removed 6 bases from V and 7 bases from J, with 16 bases in between. Written as DNA, the CDR3 is TGTGCCAGTAGGGGCTTTAGCGAAGGGAATGAGCAGTTCTTC. Translated, it gives CASRGFSEGNEQFF.